This T cell receptor (beta chain) was recovered during a study of T cells in Graves' hyperthyroidism and ophthalmopathy. Study context: Peripheral blood specimens were obtained at initial diagnosis, prior to any treatment. Study-wide points: Model output signaled ophthalmopathy a median roughly 6.1 months ahead of onset.

Between the trimmed V and J ends, which lost 1 base and 2 bases, there was a span of 10 bases. The CDR3 covers 15 residues. The germline CDR1 and CDR2 sequences are LNHDA and SQIVND (reference sequence). Regions amplified from RNA transcripts were the TCR beta CDR3 regions. The primer set for the first-round RT-PCR of the TCR CDR3 was HTBI. MiXCR, run by TCRdb on the multiplex PCR reads, gives a single entry per CDR3 protein. This sample has approximately 700,000 distinct CDR3 sequences; about a sixth occur once, and the top ten carry approximately 8%. This clonotype came up many times. Its antigen is undetermined.

What was sequenced was blood. This rearrangement joins TRBV19 to TRBJ2-3, with D perhaps TRBD2 (6 bases). The source is a man aged 18 to 35 with Graves' hyperthyroidism. The CDR3 reads CASSIGTGDTDTQYF. The CDR3 nucleotides read TGTGCCAGTAGTATAGGAACGGGGGACACAGATACGCAGTATTTT.